This T cell receptor (beta chain) was sequenced in a study of graft-versus-host responses after intestinal transplantation. As for the study in general: Transplantation in recipients was multivisceral, liver-intestinal, or isolated intestinal. Study-level points and caveats: GvH clones surfaced in recipient marrow, some emerging earlier in ileum or blood. Elevated graft-versus-host to host-versus-graft clonal ratios in allografts were recorded for patients with graft-donor T cell macrochimerism.

The CDR3 spans 13 residues. From germline, CDR1 is GTSNPN and CDR2 SVGIG (reference sequence). V trimming: 2 bases; J trimming: 9 bases; junction bases outside the gene matches: 7. Assay used: immunoSEQ multiplex PCR; TCRdb lists only in-frame clones, some missing. The profile shows tens of thousands of clones, around 96% of them singletons. As to this clone: Its target is not known.

This specimen was unstimulated CD8+ T cells sorted from spleen or lymph node cells, taken before transplant. This sequence joins TRBV30 and TRBJ2-4; 7 nucleotides agree with TRBD1. This sequence was found in a human donor who was the organ donor for an intestinal transplant. DNA for the CDR3: TGTGCCTGGAGTCCCGGGACAGATGGCATTCAGTACTTC. It codes for CAWSPGTDGIQYF.